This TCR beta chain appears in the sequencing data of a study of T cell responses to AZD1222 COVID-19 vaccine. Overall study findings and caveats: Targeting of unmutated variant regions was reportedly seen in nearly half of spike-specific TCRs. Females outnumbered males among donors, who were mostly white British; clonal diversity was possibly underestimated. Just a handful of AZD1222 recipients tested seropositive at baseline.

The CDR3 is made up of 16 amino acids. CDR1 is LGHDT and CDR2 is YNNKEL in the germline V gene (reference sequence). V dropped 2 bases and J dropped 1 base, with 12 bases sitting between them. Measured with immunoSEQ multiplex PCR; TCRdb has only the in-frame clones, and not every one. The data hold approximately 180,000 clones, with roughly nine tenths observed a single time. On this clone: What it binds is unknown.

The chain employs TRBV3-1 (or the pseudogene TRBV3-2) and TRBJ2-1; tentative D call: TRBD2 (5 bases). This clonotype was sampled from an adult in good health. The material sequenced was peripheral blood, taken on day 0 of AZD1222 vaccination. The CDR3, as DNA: TGTGCCAGCAGCCAACAGGCGACGGGATCCTACAATGAGCAGTTCTTC. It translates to CASSQQATGSYNEQFF.